This TCR beta chain was retrieved from a study of T cell responses to AZD1222 COVID-19 vaccine. Study results and limitations: Sampling captured repertoires only after the peak T cell response. After two AZD1222 doses, spike-specific TCR breadth and depth rose versus day 0. White British people made up most donors, females outnumbered males, and clonal diversity was possibly underestimated. Dominant at 160-218 and 743-854, vaccine-associated CD4 TCRs also spanned spike.

Trimming stripped 4 bases from V and 3 bases from J, with 16 bases between. Germline V gene data show CDR1 as MGHRA and CDR2 as YSYEKL. The CDR3 extends over 16 amino acids. Notes on this clone: The target antigen is unknown.

Assay used: immunoSEQ multiplex PCR; TCRdb lists only in-frame clones, some missing. The sample records over 85,000 clones, roughly 89% being singletons. The sample was peripheral blood, taken on day 0 of AZD1222 vaccination. The chain recombines TRBV4-1 with TRBJ1-3; TRBD1 might be the D (5 bases). This receptor was identified in an adult in good health. This CDR3 reads CASSRTGGGGGNTIYF. The CDR3 nucleotides are TGCGCCAGCAGCCGTACCGGGGGAGGAGGTGGAAACACCATATATTTT.